Below, 12 T cell receptor beta chains from the same sample are listed, as sequenced in a study of T cell changes during pregnancy in multiple sclerosis. Profiled with immunoSEQ multiplex PCR; TCRdb holds only in-frame clones, not every one. The table shows tens of thousands of clones, with around 89% occurring only once. Sample: peripheral blood, taken in the first trimester of pregnancy. The receptors come from a female donor in good health, enrolled as a control in a pregnancy study.

This chain joins TRBV5-1 and TRBJ2-5; possible D gene TRBD1, 6 bases. Germline CDR1 reads SGHRS; CDR2 reads YFSETQ. The V end was cut by 5 bases, the J end by 5 bases, with 13 bases between. The CDR3 contains 13 residues. The CDR3: CASRETGSETQYF. CDR3 nucleotides: TGCGCCAGCAGGGAAACAGGGTCGGAGACCCAGTACTTC. The full variable domain, in which reference TRBV5-1 and TRBJ2-5 provide the parts outside the CDR3, is KAGVTQTPRYLIKTRGQQVTLSCSPISGHRSVSWYQQTPGQGLQFLFEYFSETQRNKGNFPGRFSGRQFSNSRSEMNVSTLELGDSALYLCASRETGSETQYFGPGTRLLVL.

The chain recombines TRBV6-5 with TRBJ2-1; 7 bases match TRBD2. Germline values: CDR1 MNHEY, CDR2 SVGAGI. V lost 1 base to trimming and J lost 4 bases; unmatched junction nucleotides: 7. This CDR3 has 16 amino acids. This chain's CDR3 is CASSYWASGGYNEQFF. In nucleotides, the CDR3 is TGTGCCAGCAGTTACTGGGCCTCCGGGGGGTACAATGAGCAGTTCTTC.

V and J are TRBV7-2 and TRBJ2-3; unclear D gene. The V gene lost 4 bases and the J gene lost 6 bases, with 8 bases spanning the gap. Per the germline V gene, CDR1 is SGHTA and CDR2 is FQGNSA. The length of the CDR3 is 12 residues. This chain's CDR3 is CASSSPGDTQYF. The CDR3 DNA follows: TGTGCCAGCAGCTCCCCCGGGGATACGCAGTATTTT.

The chain couples TRBV23-1 to TRBJ2-2; TRBD1 matches 8 bases. TRBV23-1 is filed as an ORF, its function uncertain. This CDR3 has 16 residues. The trim removed 3 bases at V and 5 bases at J, leaving 8 bases unmatched. CDR3 nucleotides: TGCGCCAGCAGTCACTCCGGACAGGGAGGAACCGGGGAGCTGTTTTTT. Translating gives CASSHSGQGGTGELFF.

V gene TRBV19 combines with J gene TRBJ1-1; possible D gene TRBD1, 5 bases. The V and J ends lost 6 bases and 1 base respectively, with 9 bases between them. The CDR3 is made up of 13 amino acids. Germline CDR1 reads LNHDA; CDR2 reads SQIVND (reference sequence). The CDR3 bases are TGTGCCAGTAGGCGGGGGGGGAACACTGAAGCTTTCTTT. It encodes CASRRGGNTEAFF.

The rearrangement links TRBV7-9 to TRBJ2-2; D is undetermined. Germline V CDR1 and CDR2: SEHNR, FQNEAQ (reference sequence). V lost 4 bases, J lost 8 bases, and 11 bases lay in between. The CDR3 contains 13 residues. CDR3 sequence: CASSYPVRGELFF. The CDR3 DNA reads TGTGCCAGCAGCTACCCGGTCCGTGGGGAGCTGTTTTTT.

The rearrangement joins TRBV5-1 to TRBJ1-1; tentatively, D is TRBD1 (5 bases). V lost 4 bases to trimming and J lost 1 base, with 8 bases between them. Germline CDR1 SGHRS, CDR2 YFSETQ. The CDR3 runs 13 residues. In DNA, the CDR3 is TGCGCCAGCAGCCAGGACACGAACACTGAAGCTTTCTTT. Amino acid sequence: CASSQDTNTEAFF.

The V and J genes are TRBV12-5 and TRBJ1-1; 8 positions agree with TRBD1. CDR1 and CDR2 (germline): LGHNT, FRNRAP. Unmatched junction bases numbered 9, after V lost 1 base and J lost 2 bases. The CDR3 consists of 17 residues. CDR3 sequence: CASGLEYEGQANTEAFF. The CDR3 bases are TGTGCTAGTGGTTTGGAATACGAGGGACAGGCTAACACTGAAGCTTTCTTT.

The DNA for the CDR3 is TGTGCCAGCAGTCGGGGGGTAATCACTGAAGCTTTCTTT. As protein: CASSRGVITEAFF. The chain has TRBV6-5 and TRBJ1-1; D is perhaps TRBD1 (5 bases). Trimming took off 5 bases at V and 4 bases at J, with 11 bases between the two ends. CDR3 size: 13 residues. Germline values: CDR1 MNHEY, CDR2 SVGAGI.

The V call is TRBV14, the J call TRBJ1-2; tentative D call: TRBD1 (5 bases). CDR1 is SGHDN, CDR2 FVKESK, per germline. The CDR3 covers 14 residues. The V and J ends lost 4 bases and 7 bases respectively, with 16 bases between them. DNA for the CDR3: TGTGCCAGCAGCCCGTGGGGCAGGGATATTGGCTACACCTTC. This gives the protein CASSPWGRDIGYTF.

This chain connects TRBV7-2 to TRBJ2-1, with 9 bases that match TRBD2. This CDR3 region has 15 residues. The ends lost 0 bases at V and 6 bases at J; junction bases unmatched: 3. Germline V gives CDR1 SGHTA, CDR2 FQGNSA. The CDR3 protein is CASSLAGSGSNEQFF. CDR3 nucleotide sequence: TGTGCCAGCAGCTTAGCGGGTAGCGGGAGCAATGAGCAGTTCTTC.

J is TRBJ2-2 and V is TRBV27; weak D call: TRBD1 (5 bases). This CDR3 region has 14 residues. Germline values: CDR1 MNHEY, CDR2 SMNVEV (reference sequence). With 5 bases removed from V and 0 bases from J, the gap between germline ends came to 7 bases. CDR3 bases: TGTGCCAGCAGTGCCAGGGCGAACACCGGGGAGCTGTTTTTT. Translated: CASSARANTGELFF.